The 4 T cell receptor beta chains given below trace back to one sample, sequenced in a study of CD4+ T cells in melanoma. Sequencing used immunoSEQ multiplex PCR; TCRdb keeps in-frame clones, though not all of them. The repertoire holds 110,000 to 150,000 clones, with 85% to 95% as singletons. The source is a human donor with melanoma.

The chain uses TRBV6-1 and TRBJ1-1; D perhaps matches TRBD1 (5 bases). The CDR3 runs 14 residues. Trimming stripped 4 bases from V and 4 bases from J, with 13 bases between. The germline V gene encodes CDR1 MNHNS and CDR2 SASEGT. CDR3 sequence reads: CASSVRGDGTEAFF. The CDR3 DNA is TGTGCCAGCAGTGTGCGGGGCGACGGCACTGAAGCTTTCTTT.

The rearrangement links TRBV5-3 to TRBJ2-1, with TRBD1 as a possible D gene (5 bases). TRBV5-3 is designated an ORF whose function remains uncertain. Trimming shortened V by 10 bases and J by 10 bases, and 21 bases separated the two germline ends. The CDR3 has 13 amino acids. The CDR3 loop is CAPRAPQSTEQFF. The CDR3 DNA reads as TGTGCCCCCAGGGCACCTCAGAGCACGGAGCAGTTCTTC.

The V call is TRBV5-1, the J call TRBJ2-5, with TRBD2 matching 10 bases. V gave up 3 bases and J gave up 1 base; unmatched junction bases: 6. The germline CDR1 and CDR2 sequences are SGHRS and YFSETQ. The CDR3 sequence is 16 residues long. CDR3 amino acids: CASSSTSGAIQETQYF. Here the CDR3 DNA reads TGCGCCAGCAGCTCTACTAGCGGGGCGATCCAAGAGACCCAGTACTTC.

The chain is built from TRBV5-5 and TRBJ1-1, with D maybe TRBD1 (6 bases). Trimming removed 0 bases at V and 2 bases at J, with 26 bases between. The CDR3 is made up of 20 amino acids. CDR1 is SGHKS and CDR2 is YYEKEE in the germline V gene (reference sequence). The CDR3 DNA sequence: TGTGCCAGCAGCTTGGCGAATGCAGGGGCCGTTCCCCGGGGAAACACTGAAGCTTTCTTT. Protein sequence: CASSLANAGAVPRGNTEAFF.